This T cell receptor beta chain was obtained from a study of shared clonotypes between healthy human individuals. Overall study context: Three CD4 naive, three CD4 memory, two CD8 naive and one CD8 memory plate were used per donor.

Sequencing used immunoSEQ multiplex PCR; TCRdb keeps in-frame clones, though not all of them. The table includes about 2.3 million clones, about 92% detected once. V was cut by 3 bases and J by 2 bases, with 11 bases left in between. The CDR3 consists of 14 residues. The germline CDR1 and CDR2 sequences are MDHEN and SYDVKM. Sequenced material: naive CD4+ T cells from PBMCs. The sample's subset: CD45RA+ positively selected. The chain employs TRBV28 and TRBJ2-7; TRBD2 is a possible D gene (7 bases). This receptor was taken from a man aged 18-30 years in good health. Some clones in this sample may be carry-over from other donors' samples. The CDR3 DNA reads TGTGCCAGCAGTTTCCGGGGGGCGACCTACGAGCAGTACTTC. It encodes CASSFRGATYEQYF. Complete variable domain (other parts from reference TRBV28 and TRBJ2-7): DVKVTQSSRYLVKRTGEKVFLECVQDMDHENMFWYRQDPGLGLRLIYFSYDVKMKEKGDIPEGYSVSREKKERFSLILESASTNQTSMYLCASSFRGATYEQYFGPGTRLTVT.